This T cell receptor (beta chain) was identified in a study of blood T cell repertoires in COVID-19 (dated by TCRdb to the early 2020s). Notes on the research overall: Samples covering the acute and convalescent phases of COVID-19 were provided by collaborators in the United States, Italy and Spain. The material from the prospective study consisted of cDNA or gDNA derived from T cells, B-cell-depleted T cells, or PBMCs. The dataset comprised deeply sampled blood TCRbeta repertoires from subjects exposed to, actively infected with, or recovered from COVID-19. The repertoires were released in a freely available public database meant as a resource for research on the immune response to SARS-CoV-2. The samples were drawn from the first 160 participants of the ongoing ImmuneRACE study and from 1,254 subjects provided by 6 global collaborators. A de-identified subject ID, COVID-19 status, age in years and sex were almost always included in the sample metadata. Where available, HLA class I and class II types were taken from metadata supplied by the sample provider and were not determined by assay-based typing.

Collaborating institutions collected whole blood in K2EDTA tubes following their own protocols. For TCRbeta analysis, collaborators shipped samples as frozen whole blood, isolated PBMCs, or DNA extracted from either of those sample types. TCRbeta CDR3 regions were amplified from genomic DNA using the immunoSEQ Assay, a bias-controlled multiplex PCR. The paper's data handling went like this. Nucleated cell counts per sample were estimated from amplification of reference gene primers within the assay. Sequence reads were collapsed and filtered to measure the absolute abundance of every unique TCRbeta CDR3 rearrangement. For each sample, productive Simpson clonality was calculated as the square root of Simpson's diversity index over productive rearrangements. As stored in TCRdb, this immuneACCESS dataset retains in-frame rearrangements with V and J assigned. A fraction of the clones does not appear; measured against another copy, unresolved V genes explain less than half of the discrepancy, and the remainder lacks a known reason. The V and J calls and clone size come from that table; D and trimming were worked out from the DNA. The sample profile shows about 20,000 clones; about four fifths of them were found once. In total, the top ten clones hold roughly three fifths of the sample.

Points the paper makes about the study in general: The quantity of clinical and demographic metadata differed by source and by participant and was supplied without curation.

A word on this clone: The specificity of this receptor is unknown. Nothing much larger sits one base from this clone, and base qualities are not available.

Reading the germline V gene gives CDR1 MNHEY and CDR2 SVGEGT. The CDR3 sequence holds 18 residues, the cysteine and phenylalanine included. The entry retains the CDR3 DNA only, 54 bases that are in frame from base 1. The V and J ends are trimmed by 4 bases and 1 base, leaving 22 bases between them. The chain links TRBV6-2 or TRBV6-3 with TRBJ1-1; no confident D gene assignment can be made. The sequence derives from a man older than 75 with acute or convalescent COVID-19. The source material was peripheral blood. The DNA is TGTGCCAGCAGTTCCGTTGGACGGGGAGTGCGAGGGAACACTGAAGCTTTCTTT. Its protein reads: CASSSVGRGVRGNTEAFF.